Each of the 2 T cell receptor beta chains below was sequenced from the same sample in a study of sequential checkpoint blockade in melanoma. Method: immunoSEQ multiplex PCR; TCRdb's copy keeps in-frame clones and lacks some. Of around 13,000 clones listed, about three quarters were seen once; the top ten hold 30% to 40%. As for treatment: randomized to nivolumab then ipilimumab (arm A) or the reverse (arm B). Sequences were derived from CD8+ T cells sorted from blood (inferred from file names), sampled from a patient given nivolumab and ipilimumab in sequence. These receptors all come from a human donor with melanoma.

The V call is TRBV6-7, the J call TRBJ1-1, with D possibly matching TRBD1 (6 bases). TRBV6-7 is flagged as an ORF with uncertain function. V lost 6 bases, J lost 3 bases, and 14 bases lay in between. CDR3 length equals 14 residues. The DNA of the CDR3 is TGTGCCAGCAGAAATTGGGGGCAGGACACTGAAGCTTTCTTT. This sequence encodes CASRNWGQDTEAFF.

This clone was picked up one time. V is TRBV25-1 and J is TRBJ1-5, with TRBD1 identical over 7 bases. The trim removed 7 bases at V and 7 bases at J, leaving 4 bases unmatched. Per the germline V gene, CDR1 is MGHDK and CDR2 is SYGVNS. This CDR3 has 12 amino acids. The CDR3 loop is CASTGQIQPQHF. CDR3 in DNA: TGTGCCAGCACGGGACAGATCCAGCCCCAGCATTTT.